What follows are 4 T cell receptor beta chains derived from one specimen sequenced in a study of patients and donors after allogeneic stem cell transplantation. One entry per CDR3 protein results from TCRdb running MiXCR on the RT-PCR reads. The repertoire holds around 31,000 distinct CDR3 sequences, with under 7.5% as singletons. Sequenced sample: blood, either unsorted or a sorted T cell fraction (not recorded which). These receptors came from a human donor who was either an allogeneic HSCT recipient or a stem cell or donor lymphocyte infusion donor (not recorded which). It is not recorded whose cells these are; they may come from a transplant donor.

Many counts were recorded for this clonotype. This rearrangement joins TRBV12-3 or TRBV12-4 to TRBJ2-2; D remains ambiguous. V was shortened by 6 bases and J by 1 base, with 6 bases between the two germline ends. There are 13 residues in the CDR3. CDR3 in DNA: TGTGCCAGCAGCGGCATGAACACCGGGGAGCTGTTTTTT. Its protein product is CASSGMNTGELFF.

V gene TRBV6-2 or TRBV6-3 combines with J gene TRBJ2-1; D is possibly TRBD1 (5 bases). Germline V gene data show CDR1 as MNHEY and CDR2 as SVGEGT. The CDR3 has 14 residues. V gave up 2 bases and J gave up 3 bases, with 8 bases separating them. The CDR3 reads CASSYRQHYNEQFF. CDR3 DNA: TGTGCCAGCAGTTACCGACAGCACTACAATGAGCAGTTCTTC.

This clonotype was observed many times. This rearrangement joins TRBV24-1 to TRBJ1-5; maybe TRBD1 (6 bases). Trimming took 3 bases from V and 6 from J, leaving 17 bases between them. CDR3 length: 16 residues. Germline-derived CDR1 and CDR2 are KGHDR and SFDVKD. CDR3 amino acids: CATSDTHWGAGQPQHF. The CDR3 region has the DNA TGTGCCACCAGTGATACCCATTGGGGGGCTGGTCAGCCCCAGCATTTT.

This clonotype was recorded at least ten times. V usage is TRBV5-1 and J usage is TRBJ2-1, with D tentatively TRBD1 (5 bases). There are 13 residues in the CDR3. Trimming stripped 0 bases from V and 7 bases from J, with 8 bases between. Germline-derived CDR1 and CDR2 are SGHRS and YFSETQ. The DNA of the CDR3 is TGCGCCAGCAGCTTGGGACAGTTGAATGAGCAGTTCTTC. Residues: CASSLGQLNEQFF.